Presented here are 23 T cell receptor beta chains from one specimen sequenced in a study of breast tumors, draining lymph nodes, adjacent tissues. Samples came from axillary lymph nodes draining the breast cancer. TCRdb redid the calling of the multiplex PCR reads with MiXCR, one entry per CDR3 protein. Among around 140,000 distinct CDR3 sequences listed, about 31% were seen once. Sequencing was performed on axillary lymph node tissue. These receptors were collected from a female donor with breast cancer. Some clones in this sample may be carry-over from other donors' samples.

This clonotype occurred many times. V gene TRBV6-5 combines with J gene TRBJ2-2; no clear D. CDR1 and CDR2 from the germline V gene are MNHEY and SVGAGI. V was cut by 0 bases and J by 6 bases, with 8 bases left in between. This CDR3 is built from 14 residues. The CDR3 nucleotides read TGTGCCAGCAGTTACTCGAGACGGGCCGGGGAGCTGTTTTTT. The encoded protein is CASSYSRRAGELFF.

This clonotype was seen repeatedly, ten times or more. V usage is TRBV25-1 and J usage is TRBJ1-2; a possible D gene is TRBD1 (5 bases). V shed 3 bases and J shed 7 bases, with 15 bases lying between them. The CDR3 extends over 14 amino acids. CDR1 and CDR2 (germline): MGHDK, SYGVNS. The DNA for the CDR3 is TGTGCCAGCAGTGAGCAGGGAGAGTACCGTGGCTACACCTTC. Translating gives CASSEQGEYRGYTF.

This clonotype was seen repeatedly, ten times or more. The genes are TRBV20-1 and TRBJ2-7; D gene unclear. CDR3 length equals 10 residues. V gave up 3 bases and J gave up 9 bases, with 9 bases separating them. From germline, CDR1 is DFQATT and CDR2 SNEGSKA (reference sequence). CDR3 bases: TGCAGTGCTAGTATGCCGGGGCAGTACTTC. Its protein product is CSASMPGQYF.

This clonotype was recorded at least ten times. V usage is TRBV5-1 and J usage is TRBJ2-5, with D perhaps TRBD1 or TRBD2 (5 bases each). This CDR3 has 15 residues. Trimming took 3 bases from V and 0 from J, leaving 12 bases between them. Per germline, CDR1 SGHRS and CDR2 YFSETQ. CDR3 DNA: TGCGCCAGCAGCTCTTCGGGACGGTACCAAGAGACCCAGTACTTC. This gives the protein CASSSSGRYQETQYF.

In its sample, this clonotype was seen many times. The gene calls are TRBV4-1 and TRBJ2-5; 9 nucleotides match TRBD1. CDR1 and CDR2 from the germline V gene are MGHRA and YSYEKL. This CDR3 is 15 amino acids long. Trimming took 2 bases from V and 3 from J; bases not matched to a gene: 4. The CDR3, as DNA: TGCGCCAGCAGCCAAACACAGGGGGCCGAAGAGACCCAGTACTTC. It translates to CASSQTQGAEETQYF.

This clonotype was observed a few times. Given a much more abundant clone one base away, this may be a read error. The rearrangement uses TRBV5-5 and TRBJ1-5; TRBD1 matches at 7 bases. Germline trimming cut 4 bases from V and 6 bases from J; bases unmatched to any gene: 7. Germline CDR1 is SGHKS and CDR2 is YYEKEE (reference sequence). The CDR3 runs to 14 residues. The CDR3, as DNA: TGTGCCAGCAGCACCGGGACAGCATTTCAGCCCCAGCATTTT. Translation: CASSTGTAFQPQHF.

This clonotype was detected many times. This chain uses TRBV4-1 with TRBJ2-7; no clear D. V shed 0 bases and J shed 5 bases, with 11 bases lying between them. The germline gives CDR1 MGHRA, CDR2 YSYEKL. This CDR3 region has 14 residues. This CDR3 is CASSQESSVHEQYF. In DNA form, the CDR3 reads TGCGCCAGCAGCCAAGAAAGCAGCGTCCACGAGCAGTACTTC.

The sample holds many counts of this clonotype. The V call is TRBV5-1, the J call TRBJ1-6; D unresolved. The CDR3 has 14 amino acids. CDR1 is SGHRS and CDR2 is YFSETQ in the germline V gene. V was shortened by 1 base and J by 10 bases, with 12 bases between the two germline ends. In DNA form, the CDR3 reads TGCGCCAGCAGCTTGCAAGGGCAAGAATCACCCCTCCACTTT. Protein product: CASSLQGQESPLHF.

In regard to this clonotype: This clone may be a read error of a much larger clone one base away. The chain employs TRBV6-5 and TRBJ1-4, with TRBD1 as a possible D gene (5 bases). The CDR3 totals 15 residues. V was clipped by 6 bases and J by 4 bases, with 15 bases between them. Germline V gene sequence: CDR1 MNHEY, CDR2 SVGAGI. The CDR3 here is CASRRNGGLNEKLFF. The CDR3 region has the DNA TGTGCCAGCAGAAGAAACGGGGGACTTAATGAAAAACTGTTTTTT.

This clonotype was detected many times. The chain couples TRBV6-6 to TRBJ2-7; no clear D. The ends were cut back, 2 bases at V and 5 bases at J, with 7 bases in the middle. The CDR3 runs to 12 residues. Per the germline V gene, CDR1 is MNHNY and CDR2 is SVGAGI (reference sequence). The chain's CDR3 is CASSYRAHEQYV. The CDR3 DNA sequence: TGTGCCAGCAGTTACAGGGCGCACGAGCAGTACGTC.

The CDR3 sequence: CASSGTGNSPLHF. The CDR3 DNA is TGTGCCAGCTCCGGGACAGGGAATTCACCCCTCCACTTT. The V call is TRBV25-1, the J call TRBJ1-6, with 9 positions matching TRBD1. The V gene end was trimmed by 8 bases and the J gene end by 7 bases; junction bases not matched to a gene: 3. Germline values: CDR1 MGHDK, CDR2 SYGVNS. The CDR3 loop spans 13 amino acids.

This clonotype was detected only a few times. The rearrangement joins TRBV4-2 to TRBJ1-1, with D unresolved. Germline V CDR1 and CDR2: LGHNA, YNFKEQ. The length of the CDR3 is 14 residues. V lost 0 bases and J lost 1, with 6 bases in between. The CDR3 loop reads CASSQDPENTEAFF. CDR3 DNA sequence: TGTGCCAGCAGCCAAGATCCGGAGAACACTGAAGCTTTCTTT.

This clonotype was observed once. The CDR3 spells CADSPGGNSPLHF. In DNA form, the CDR3 reads TGTGCGGACAGCCCAGGGGGTAATTCACCCCTCCACTTT. The rearrangement uses TRBV24-1 and TRBJ1-6, with 7 bases aligning to TRBD1. This CDR3 spans 13 amino acids. Germline lookup yields CDR1 KGHDR and CDR2 SFDVKD.

This clonotype was seen repeatedly, ten times or more. The V call is TRBV19, the J call TRBJ2-3; D call uncertain. The CDR3 length is 14 residues. Trimming took 3 bases from V and 6 from J, leaving 13 bases between them. CDR1 and CDR2 from the germline V gene are LNHDA and SQIVND (reference sequence). This CDR3 is CASSISKFKDTQYF. The CDR3 coding sequence is TGTGCCAGTAGTATCTCGAAGTTCAAGGATACGCAGTATTTT.

This clonotype occurred many times. Here the CDR3 DNA reads TGCGCCAGCAGCTCTAACCCGACAGGAAATAACAACGATGAGCAGTTCTTC. This sequence encodes CASSSNPTGNNNDEQFF. The gene calls are TRBV5-1 and TRBJ2-1; the D gene is possibly TRBD1 (6 bases). Germline CDR1 reads SGHRS; CDR2 reads YFSETQ. V shed 3 bases and J shed 8 bases, with 24 bases lying between them. This CDR3 comprises 17 residues.

The rearrangement uses TRBV20-1 and TRBJ2-7; TRBD2 might be the D (6 bases). CDR3 length equals 15 residues. Germline V gene data show CDR1 as DFQATT and CDR2 as SNEGSKA (reference sequence). CDR3 nucleotides: TGCAGTGCTGCTACCGGGACTCCTAGCTCCTACGAGCAGTATGTC. Protein product: CSAATGTPSSYEQYV.

This clonotype was seen repeatedly, ten times or more. This chain connects TRBV11-2 to TRBJ2-7; 9 bases align to TRBD1. CDR1 is SGHAT and CDR2 is FQNNGV in the germline V gene. Trimming took 0 bases from V and 3 from J; bases not matched to a gene: 6. This CDR3 contains 16 residues. Here the CDR3 reads CASSLDQGQGNYEQYF. CDR3 bases: TGTGCCAGCAGCTTAGATCAGGGACAGGGCAACTACGAGCAGTACTTC.

Ten or more counts support this clonotype. This rearrangement joins TRBV9 to TRBJ2-1, with 10 bases fitting TRBD2. The CDR3 length is 18 residues. CDR1 is SGDLS and CDR2 is YYNGEE in the germline V gene. V trimming: 4 bases; J trimming: 8 bases; junction bases outside the gene matches: 18. The chain's CDR3 is CASSTSGTSAIKGDEQFF. The DNA for the CDR3 is TGTGCCAGCAGCACGTCCGGGACTAGCGCAATTAAGGGCGATGAGCAGTTCTTC.

V and J are TRBV30 and TRBJ1-1; unclear D gene. The CDR3 has 14 amino acids. With 3 bases removed from V and 0 bases from J, the gap between germline ends came to 11 bases. Germline V gene data show CDR1 as GTSNPN and CDR2 as SVGIG (reference sequence). The DNA for the CDR3 is TGTGCCTGGAGCGGTTATCCGGTGAACACTGAAGCTTTCTTT. This translates into CAWSGYPVNTEAFF.

This clonotype turned up a few times. A clone one base away is much larger, so this may be a read error. This chain uses TRBV5-1 with TRBJ2-5; 7 nucleotides align to TRBD2. The CDR3 runs 14 residues. Germline V gene data show CDR1 as SGHRS and CDR2 as YFSETQ. The CDR3, as DNA: TGCGCCAGCAGCTTGGCCAGCGGGGTAGAGCCCCAGTACTTC. Translated, it gives CASSLASGVEPQYF.

As for this clonotype: Mismatch with germline at one junction end may stem from a read error. The chain couples TRBV7-7 to TRBJ2-5, with 11 positions matching TRBD1. The CDR3 extends over 13 amino acids. Germline V gene data show CDR1 as SSHAT and CDR2 as FNYEAQ (reference sequence). The CDR3: CASSPGQGGTQYF. Here the CDR3 DNA reads TGTGCTAGCAGCCCGGGACAGGGGGGGACCCAGTACTTC.

On this clonotype itself: With a much larger clone just one base away, this may be a read error. The CDR3 DNA follows: TGTGCCAGCAGTCAAACCAAGGACCCAAAGGACAGCTACTACGAGCAGTACTTC. This codes for CASSQTKDPKDSYYEQYF. V usage is TRBV6-1 and J usage is TRBJ2-7; D may be TRBD1 (6 bases). The ends were cut back, 5 bases at V and 3 bases at J, with 26 bases in the middle. The CDR3 spans 18 residues. Germline V gene data show CDR1 as MNHNS and CDR2 as SASEGT.

This chain joins TRBV2 and TRBJ1-6; 9 nucleotides line up with TRBD1. CDR1 and CDR2 from the germline V gene are SNHLY and FYNNEI. The V and J ends lost 2 bases and 6 bases, in that order; junction bases with no gene match: 14. This CDR3 contains 19 residues. The CDR3 nucleotides read TGTGCCAGCAGTGAAATCGGACAGGGGTTGATAATGGGTAATTCACCCCTCCACTTT. Translating it yields CASSEIGQGLIMGNSPLHF.